Each of the 17 T cell receptor beta chains below was sequenced from the same sample in a study of resident and recirculating memory T cells in vitiligo. Data came from immunoSEQ multiplex PCR; TCRdb stores just in-frame clones and leaves some out. The repertoire holds 70,000 to 85,000 clones, with 91% as singletons. Sequencing used blood. All receptors come from a male donor with vitiligo.

V is TRBV2 and J is TRBJ2-2; D remains ambiguous. Germline assignment: CDR1 SNHLY and CDR2 FYNNEI. CDR3 length: 13 amino acids. Trimming shortened V by 3 bases and J by 3 bases, and 5 bases separated the two germline ends. The CDR3 DNA follows: TGTGCCAGCAGTGAGACTGACACCGGGGAGCTGTTTTTT. As protein: CASSETDTGELFF.

This chain connects TRBV11-2 to TRBJ2-3, with no clear D. Germline assignment: CDR1 SGHAT and CDR2 FQNNGV. Trimming stripped 3 bases from V and 5 bases from J, with 3 bases between. CDR3 length: 11 amino acids. The CDR3: CASSFIDTQYF. The CDR3 bases are TGTGCCAGCAGCTTCATAGATACGCAGTATTTT.

The gene calls are TRBV4-1 and TRBJ2-7; 7 bases match TRBD1. Germline CDR1 MGHRA, CDR2 YSYEKL. After removal of 2 bases from V and 2 bases from J, the junction contained 3 bases not matched to a gene. The CDR3 extends over 14 amino acids. CDR3 nucleotides: TGCGCCAGCAGCCAAAGGACAGGAACCTACGAGCAGTACTTC. It specifies CASSQRTGTYEQYF.

The chain joins TRBV6-5 to TRBJ1-3; D unclear. The germline V and J ends were trimmed by 4 bases and 0 bases, with 10 bases remaining between them. This CDR3 comprises 15 residues. Per the germline V gene, CDR1 is MNHEY and CDR2 is SVGAGI. The CDR3 reads CASSWSQDSGNTIYF. CDR3 nucleotide sequence: TGTGCCAGCAGTTGGTCGCAGGACTCTGGAAACACCATATATTTT.

V usage is TRBV5-6 and J usage is TRBJ2-1, with 11 bases fitting TRBD2. There are 16 residues in the CDR3. J lost 8 bases, V lost 2 bases, and 9 bases had no gene match. CDR1 and CDR2 from the germline V gene are SGHDT and YYEEEE. CDR3 bases: TGTGCCAGCAGCTTACGCCGGACTAGCGGGTCGTATGAGCAGTTCTTC. Its translation: CASSLRRTSGSYEQFF.

The V call is TRBV7-3, the J call TRBJ2-3, with TRBD2 matching 9 bases. The CDR3 extends over 14 amino acids. The V and J ends lost 2 bases and 6 bases, in that order; junction bases with no gene match: 3. Per the germline V gene, CDR1 is SGHTA and CDR2 is FQGTGA. The CDR3: CASSLGLAGDTQYF. The CDR3 DNA is TGTGCCAGCAGCTTAGGGCTAGCGGGGGATACGCAGTATTTT.

The genes are TRBV6-5 and TRBJ1-6, with a tentative D call TRBD1 (6 bases). The CDR3 runs 15 residues. Germline-derived CDR1 and CDR2 are MNHEY and SVGAGI. Trimming took 5 bases from V and 7 from J, leaving 15 bases between them. The CDR3, as DNA: TGTGCCAGCAGTGCTTCGACAGGTCGGAATTCACCCCTCCACTTT. Protein: CASSASTGRNSPLHF.

As to this clone: Relative to the germline gene, one junction end is altered; a read error may explain this. The rearrangement uses TRBV30 and TRBJ1-4, with D maybe TRBD1 (6 bases). The CDR3 consists of 14 residues. Germline values: CDR1 GTSNPN, CDR2 SVGIG (reference sequence). CDR3 amino acids: CAWSVQGVLRKTVF. CDR3 bases: TGTGCCTGGAGTGTACAGGGCGTATTGAGAAAAACTGTTTTT.

CDR3 bases: TGTGCCAGCAGTGAATCCGGGACAGGGGGAGAGGAAGCTTTCTTT. Its translation is CASSESGTGGEEAFF. This chain connects TRBV2 to TRBJ1-1; TRBD1 aligns across 11 bases. The ends lost 2 bases at V and 8 bases at J; junction bases unmatched: 7. The CDR3 runs 15 residues. Germline V lookup: CDR1 SNHLY, CDR2 FYNNEI. Using reference TRBV2 and TRBJ1-1 for the parts outside the CDR3, the full variable domain is EPEVTQTPSHQVTQMGQEVILRCVPISNHLYFYWYRQILGQKVEFLVSFYNNEISEKSEIFDDQFSVERPDGSNFTLKIRSTKLEDSAMYFCASSESGTGGEEAFFGQGTRLTVV.

The chain joins TRBV27 to TRBJ2-3; 10 bases match TRBD2. Looked up from germline, CDR1 is MNHEY and CDR2 is SMNVEV (reference sequence). Trimming at V came to 2 bases and at J to 5 bases, leaving 4 bases not matched to a gene. The CDR3 sequence is 15 residues long. For the CDR3, the DNA is TGTGCCAGCAGTTTACGGCTAGCGGGAGTAGATACGCAGTATTTT. Translated: CASSLRLAGVDTQYF.

The J gene is TRBJ2-2, the V gene TRBV7-2; D gene uncertain. The germline V gene encodes CDR1 SGHTA and CDR2 FQGNSA. The CDR3 has 15 amino acids. V lost 5 bases and J lost 7, with 17 bases in between. The DNA for the CDR3 is TGTGCCAGCAGCACCGATGCCGTCGGTGTCGGGGAGCTGTTTTTT. This codes for CASSTDAVGVGELFF.

V and J are TRBV7-9 and TRBJ1-3, with TRBD1 matching 9 bases. V lost 4 bases to trimming and J lost 6 bases; unmatched junction nucleotides: 4. The germline CDR1 and CDR2 sequences are SEHNR and FQNEAQ (reference sequence). The length of the CDR3 is 14 residues. CDR3 in amino acids: CASSSIQGANTIYF. The CDR3 nucleotides are TGTGCCAGCAGCTCTATACAGGGGGCAAACACCATATATTTT.

The chain employs TRBV5-4 and TRBJ2-7; D not certain. This CDR3 has 14 residues. Germline V CDR1 and CDR2: SGHNT, YYREEE (reference sequence). V was cut by 2 bases and J by 4 bases, with 13 bases left in between. The chain's CDR3 is CASSFSGLGYEQYF. CDR3 coding DNA: TGTGCCAGCAGCTTCTCAGGTTTAGGATACGAGCAGTACTTC.

This clone came up once. V usage is TRBV6-1 and J usage is TRBJ2-1, with TRBD1 identical over 7 bases. Germline V gene lookup returns CDR1 MNHNS and CDR2 SASEGT. The CDR3 runs 15 residues. The V and J ends lost 5 bases and 8 bases, in that order; junction bases with no gene match: 12. CDR3 in DNA: TGTGCCAGCAGTAACGACAGGGCCCTACGCGATGAGCAGTTCTTC. Translating it yields CASSNDRALRDEQFF.

This clone was recorded only once. V is TRBV5-8 and J is TRBJ1-1; possibly TRBD1 for D (6 bases). This CDR3 has 16 amino acids. The ends were cut back, 1 base at V and 1 base at J, with 14 bases in the middle. CDR1 and CDR2 (germline): SGHTS, YDEGEE. CDR3 residues: CASSLRAAGANTEAFF. The CDR3 bases are TGTGCCAGCAGCTTGCGCGCGGCAGGGGCGAACACTGAAGCTTTCTTT.

The chain links TRBV4-3 to TRBJ1-6; D gene unclear. Germline V CDR1 and CDR2: LGHNA, YSLEER. The CDR3 has 19 residues. Deletions cut 0 bases from V and 10 bases from J, with 25 bases between. CDR3: CASSQEPPRPPRPLSPLHF. The CDR3 region has the DNA TGCGCCAGCAGCCAAGAACCCCCGAGACCCCCTAGGCCCCTGTCACCCCTCCACTTT.

The chain couples TRBV10-3 to TRBJ1-1; D is undetermined. Germline V gives CDR1 ENHRY, CDR2 SYGVKD. Trimming left V 4 bases short and J 3 bases short, with 12 bases between. The CDR3 has 14 residues. CDR3 amino acids: CAISARNGDTEAFF. CDR3 nucleotides: TGTGCCATCAGTGCCAGGAACGGGGACACTGAAGCTTTCTTT.